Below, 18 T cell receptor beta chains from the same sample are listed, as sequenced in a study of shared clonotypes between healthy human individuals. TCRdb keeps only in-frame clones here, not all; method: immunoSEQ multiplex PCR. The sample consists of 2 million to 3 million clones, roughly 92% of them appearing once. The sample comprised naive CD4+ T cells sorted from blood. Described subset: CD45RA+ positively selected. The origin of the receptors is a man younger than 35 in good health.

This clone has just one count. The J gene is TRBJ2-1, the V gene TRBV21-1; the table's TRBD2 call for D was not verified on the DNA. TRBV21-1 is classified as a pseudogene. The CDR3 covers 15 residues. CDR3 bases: TGTGCCAGCAGCAAACAGCGGGGCTCCTACAATGAGCAGTTCTTC. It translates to CASSKQRGSYNEQFF.

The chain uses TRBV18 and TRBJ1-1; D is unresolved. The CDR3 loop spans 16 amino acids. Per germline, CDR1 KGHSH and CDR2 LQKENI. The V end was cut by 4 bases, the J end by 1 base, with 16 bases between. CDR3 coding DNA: TGTGCCAGCTCACAACCAGGCTGGTCCCGGAACACTGAAGCTTTCTTT. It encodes CASSQPGWSRNTEAFF.

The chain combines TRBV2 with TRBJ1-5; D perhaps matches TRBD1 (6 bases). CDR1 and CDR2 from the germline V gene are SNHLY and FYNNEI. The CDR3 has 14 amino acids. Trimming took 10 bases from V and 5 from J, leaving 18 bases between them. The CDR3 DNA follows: TGTGCCACCTCCCACAGGGAGGCAGATCAGCCCCAGCATTTT. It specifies CATSHREADQPQHF. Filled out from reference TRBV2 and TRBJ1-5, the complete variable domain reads EPEVTQTPSHQVTQMGQEVILRCVPISNHLYFYWYRQILGQKVEFLVSFYNNEISEKSEIFDDQFSVERPDGSNFTLKIRSTKLEDSAMYFCATSHREADQPQHFGDGTRLSIL.

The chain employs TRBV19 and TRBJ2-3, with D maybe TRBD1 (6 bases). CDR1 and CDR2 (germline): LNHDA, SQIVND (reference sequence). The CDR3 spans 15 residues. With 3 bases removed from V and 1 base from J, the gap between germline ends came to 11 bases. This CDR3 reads CASSITGLGTDTQYF. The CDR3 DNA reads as TGTGCCAGTAGTATCACAGGGTTGGGCACAGATACGCAGTATTTT.

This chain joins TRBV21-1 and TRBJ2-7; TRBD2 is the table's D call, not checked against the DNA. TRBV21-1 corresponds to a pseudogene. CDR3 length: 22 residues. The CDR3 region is CASSAPGVSGTSGSFWDYEQYF. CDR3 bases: TGTGCCAGCAGCGCCCCAGGGGTATCAGGGACTAGCGGGAGCTTCTGGGACTACGAGCAGTACTTC.

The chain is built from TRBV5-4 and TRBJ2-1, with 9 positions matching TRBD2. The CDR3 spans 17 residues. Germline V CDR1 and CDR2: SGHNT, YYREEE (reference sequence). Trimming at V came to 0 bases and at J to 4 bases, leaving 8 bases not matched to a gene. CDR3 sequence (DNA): TGTGCCAGCAGCTTGGGATTAGCGGGAGTGGGATACAATGAGCAGTTCTTC. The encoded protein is CASSLGLAGVGYNEQFF.

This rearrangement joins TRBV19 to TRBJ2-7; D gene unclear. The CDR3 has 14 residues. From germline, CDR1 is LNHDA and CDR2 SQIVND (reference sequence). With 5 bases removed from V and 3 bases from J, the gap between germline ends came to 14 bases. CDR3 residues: CASSAAHPGYEQYF. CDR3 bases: TGTGCCAGTAGTGCAGCCCACCCGGGCTACGAGCAGTACTTC.

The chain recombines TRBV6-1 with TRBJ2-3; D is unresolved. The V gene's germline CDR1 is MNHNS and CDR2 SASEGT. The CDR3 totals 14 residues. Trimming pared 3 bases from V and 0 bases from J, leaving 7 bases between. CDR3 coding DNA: TGTGCCAGCAGTGACTTTTTTAGCACAGATACGCAGTATTTT. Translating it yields CASSDFFSTDTQYF.

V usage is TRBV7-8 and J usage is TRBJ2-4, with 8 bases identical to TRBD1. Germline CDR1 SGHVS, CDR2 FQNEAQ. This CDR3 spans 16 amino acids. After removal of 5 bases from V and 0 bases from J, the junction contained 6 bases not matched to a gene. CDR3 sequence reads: CASSEGQVLAKNIQYF. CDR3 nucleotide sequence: TGTGCCAGCAGCGAGGGACAGGTCCTAGCCAAAAACATTCAGTACTTC. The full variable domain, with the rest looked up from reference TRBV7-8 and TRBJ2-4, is GAGVSQSPRYKVAKRGQDVALRCDPISGHVSLFWYQQALGQGPEFLTYFQNEAQLDKSGLPSDRFFAERPEGSVSTLKIQRTQQEDSAVYLCASSEGQVLAKNIQYFGAGTRLSVL.

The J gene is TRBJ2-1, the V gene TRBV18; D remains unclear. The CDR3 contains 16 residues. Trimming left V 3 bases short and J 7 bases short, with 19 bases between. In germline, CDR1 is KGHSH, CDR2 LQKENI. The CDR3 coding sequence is TGTGCCAGCTCACCGGCCCTTGGCGTTAATGGTAATGAGCAGTTCTTC. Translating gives CASSPALGVNGNEQFF.

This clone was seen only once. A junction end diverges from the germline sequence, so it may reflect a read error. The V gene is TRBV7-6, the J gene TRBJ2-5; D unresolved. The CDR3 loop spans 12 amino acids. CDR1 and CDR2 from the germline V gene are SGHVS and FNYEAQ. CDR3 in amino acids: CASSESQKTQYF. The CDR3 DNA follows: TGTGCCAGCAGCGAATCCCAAAAGACCCAGTACTTC.

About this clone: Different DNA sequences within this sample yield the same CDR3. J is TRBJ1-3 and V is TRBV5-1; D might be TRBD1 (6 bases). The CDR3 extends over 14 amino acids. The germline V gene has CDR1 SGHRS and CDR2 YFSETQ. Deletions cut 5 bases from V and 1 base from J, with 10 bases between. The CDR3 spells CASSLGGSGNTIYF. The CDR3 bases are TGCGCCAGCAGTTTAGGGGGATCTGGAAACACCATATATTTT.

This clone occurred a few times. For the CDR3, the DNA is TGTGCCAGTAGTACGGGACGTAATAGCAATCAGCCCCAGCATTTT. Translation: CASSTGRNSNQPQHF. The chain employs TRBV19 and TRBJ1-5; D is possibly TRBD1 (5 bases). V lost 4 bases and J 0 bases, leaving 10 bases between the germline ends. The CDR3 loop spans 15 amino acids. Germline assignment: CDR1 LNHDA and CDR2 SQIVND (reference sequence).

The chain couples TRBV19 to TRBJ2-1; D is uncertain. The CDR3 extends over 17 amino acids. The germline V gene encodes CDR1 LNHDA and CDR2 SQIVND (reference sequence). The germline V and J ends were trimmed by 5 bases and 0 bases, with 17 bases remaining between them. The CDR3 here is CASSSSRGSSSYNEQFF. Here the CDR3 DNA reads TGTGCCAGTAGTTCAAGTCGCGGATCCAGCTCCTACAATGAGCAGTTCTTC.

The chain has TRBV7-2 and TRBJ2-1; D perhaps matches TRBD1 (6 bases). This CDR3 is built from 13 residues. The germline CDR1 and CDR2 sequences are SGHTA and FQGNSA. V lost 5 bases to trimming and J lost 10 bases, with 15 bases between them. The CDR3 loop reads CASSPYREREQFF. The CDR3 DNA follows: TGTGCCAGCAGCCCCTACAGGGAAAGAGAGCAGTTCTTC.

CDR3 sequence reads: CASNSEGGQETQYF. The CDR3 DNA reads TGTGCCAGCAATTCCGAGGGGGGCCAAGAGACCCAGTACTTC. The chain has TRBV2 and TRBJ2-5; either TRBD1 or TRBD2 may supply D (6 bases each). The germline gives CDR1 SNHLY, CDR2 FYNNEI. The CDR3 is 14 residues long. Trimming took off 7 bases at V and 1 base at J, with 13 bases between the two ends.

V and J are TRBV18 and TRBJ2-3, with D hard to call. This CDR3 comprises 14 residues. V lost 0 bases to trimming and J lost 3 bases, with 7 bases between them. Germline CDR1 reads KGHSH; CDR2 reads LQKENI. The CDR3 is CASSPPPATDTQYF. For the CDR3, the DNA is TGTGCCAGCTCACCACCCCCGGCGACAGATACGCAGTATTTT.

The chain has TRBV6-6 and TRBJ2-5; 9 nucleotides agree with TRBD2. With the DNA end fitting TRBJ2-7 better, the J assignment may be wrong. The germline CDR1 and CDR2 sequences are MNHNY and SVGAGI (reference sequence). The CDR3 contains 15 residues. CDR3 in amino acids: CASSYPSGKAYEQYF. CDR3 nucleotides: TGTGCCAGCAGTTATCCTAGCGGGAAAGCCTACGAGCAGTACTTC.